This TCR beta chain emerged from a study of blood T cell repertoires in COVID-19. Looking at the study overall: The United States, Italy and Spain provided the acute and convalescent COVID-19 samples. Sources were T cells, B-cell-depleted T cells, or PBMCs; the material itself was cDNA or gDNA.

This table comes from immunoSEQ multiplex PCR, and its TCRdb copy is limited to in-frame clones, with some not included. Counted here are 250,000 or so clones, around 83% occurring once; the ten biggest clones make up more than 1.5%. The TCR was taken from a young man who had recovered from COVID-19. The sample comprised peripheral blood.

This CDR3 reads CSVGAGGPIYEQYF. The CDR3 coding sequence is TGCAGCGTCGGGGCGGGGGGCCCCATCTACGAGCAGTACTTC. This chain joins TRBV29-1 and TRBJ2-7, with 8 bases matching TRBD2. The germline gives CDR1 SQVTM, CDR2 ANQGSEA. Trimming removed 6 bases from V and 3 bases from J; junction bases left unmatched: 10. The CDR3 is 14 amino acids.